Below are 23 T cell receptor beta chains sequenced from a single sample in a study of regulatory T cells in long-lasting Graves disease. The TCR beta library used iRepertoire HTBI primers with Arm-PCR amplification of CDR3. Each CDR3 protein is one row after TCRdb ran MiXCR on the multiplex PCR reads. The data contain 300,000 to 400,000 distinct CDR3 sequences, 15% to 20% of them seen just once; the ten biggest clones take up 38%. The time point is: newly diagnosed GD, antithyroid drugs for less than 3 months. TCR sequences were obtained from RNA taken from PBMCs. The specimen was peripheral blood mononuclear cells (PBMCs), collected at new diagnosis, from a patient treated with antithyroid drugs. The receptors derive from a female donor with Graves disease.

This clonotype showed up many times. The V call is TRBV3-1, the J call TRBJ2-7; no firm D call. CDR1 and CDR2 from the germline V gene are LGHDT and YNNKEL (reference sequence). The ends were cut back, 4 bases at V and 2 bases at J, with 9 bases in the middle. The CDR3 length is 13 residues. This CDR3 reads CASSPSYAYEQYF. As DNA, the CDR3 is TGTGCCAGCAGCCCCTCGTACGCCTACGAGCAGTACTTC.

This clonotype was seen a handful of times. One junction end disagrees with the germline gene, perhaps due to a read error. This CDR3 reads CAWSSLAGELETRYF. The CDR3 DNA reads as TGTGCCTGGAGCTCGCTAGCGGGAGAATTGGAGACCCGGTACTTC. V is TRBV30 and J is TRBJ2-5, with 10 bases identical to TRBD2. The CDR3 has 15 residues. Germline V gene data show CDR1 as GTSNPN and CDR2 as SVGIG (reference sequence).

Turning to this clonotype: A much larger clone sits a single nucleotide away, making a read error possible. The gene calls are TRBV7-7 and TRBJ2-5; D is undetermined. The CDR3 is 17 residues long. From germline, CDR1 is SSHAT and CDR2 FNYEAQ (reference sequence). The CDR3 region is CASSSESGGRYQETRYF. CDR3 bases: TGTGCTAGCAGCTCCGAGTCAGGCGGCCGGTATCAAGAGACCCGGTACTTC.

This clonotype was seen a few times. The chain uses TRBV12-3 or TRBV12-4 and TRBJ2-2, with 11 bases lining up with TRBD2. The CDR3 runs to 17 residues. J was trimmed by 4 bases and V by 6 bases; bases with no gene match: 10. The CDR3 sequence is CASSVRVAGGTTGELFF. CDR3 nucleotides: TGTGCCAGCAGCGTTAGGGTAGCGGGAGGGACCACCGGGGAGCTGTTTTTT.

The V call is TRBV7-9, the J call TRBJ2-7; the match to TRBD2 covers 12 bases. The V segment lost 7 bases and the J segment 9 bases; nucleotides outside the gene matches: 7. The CDR3 is 13 amino acids. Germline V gene sequence: CDR1 SEHNR, CDR2 FQNEAQ (reference sequence). In DNA, the CDR3 is TGTGCCAGCACCCAACTAGCGGGAGGCGCGCAGTACTTC. It codes for CASTQLAGGAQYF.

This clonotype has just a few counts. The chain uses TRBV29-1 and TRBJ2-2; either TRBD1 or TRBD2 may fit D (5 bases each). This CDR3 comprises 12 residues. Between the trimmed V and J ends, which lost 3 bases and 6 bases, there was a span of 8 bases. Germline CDR1 is SQVTM and CDR2 is ANQGSEA. CDR3 region: CSVEGTAGELFF. The DNA for the CDR3 is TGCAGCGTTGAGGGGACCGCCGGGGAGCTGTTTTTT.

This clonotype has ten or more counts. The chain uses TRBV9 and TRBJ2-7, with 8 bases that match TRBD1. From germline, CDR1 is SGDLS and CDR2 YYNGEE. V shed 4 bases, J shed 6 bases, and the junction held 9 bases outside the gene matches. The CDR3 has 14 amino acids. Written as DNA, the CDR3 is TGTGCCAGCAGCCTTGGACAGGGCGGGTCCGAGCAGTACTTC. Its protein is CASSLGQGGSEQYF.

This clonotype came up a few times. The CDR3 loop is CASSVAESYEQYF. DNA for the CDR3: TGTGCCAGCAGCGTAGCGGAGTCCTACGAGCAGTACTTC. The chain uses TRBV9 and TRBJ2-7; D unclear. V lost 0 bases to trimming and J lost 1 base, with 5 bases between them. CDR1 SGDLS and CDR2 YYNGEE come from the germline V gene. This CDR3 region has 13 residues.

The chain is built from TRBV3-1 and TRBJ2-1, with 11 bases that match TRBD2. The V and J ends lost 5 bases and 4 bases, in that order; junction bases with no gene match: 7. In germline, CDR1 is LGHDT, CDR2 YNNKEL (reference sequence). This CDR3 has 16 residues. CDR3 nucleotides: TGTGCCAGCAGCGGCCCGACTAGCGGGGTGTACAATGAGCAGTTCTTC. This codes for CASSGPTSGVYNEQFF.

Only a few counts were recorded for this clonotype. This chain connects TRBV27 to TRBJ1-5, with D maybe TRBD1 (6 bases). The CDR3 sequence is 15 residues long. The germline V and J ends were trimmed by 5 bases and 7 bases, with 18 bases remaining between them. CDR1 MNHEY and CDR2 SMNVEV come from the germline V gene (reference sequence). CDR3 nucleotide sequence: TGTGCCAGCAGTCTAAGCCTCGGGGGGGCGCAGCCCCAGCATTTT. Protein sequence: CASSLSLGGAQPQHF.

The J gene is TRBJ1-3, the V gene TRBV5-1; D not resolved. Germline V CDR1 and CDR2: SGHRS, YFSETQ. V was cut by 2 bases and J by 8 bases, with 8 bases left in between. CDR3 length: 12 amino acids. The CDR3 nucleotides read TGCGCCAGCAGCTTTTCCGGAGACACCATATATTTT. Translating gives CASSFSGDTIYF.

The V call is TRBV20-1, the J call TRBJ2-2; D is possibly TRBD1 (6 bases). Per the germline V gene, CDR1 is DFQATT and CDR2 is SNEGSKA (reference sequence). Trimming removed 4 bases from V and 0 bases from J, with 9 bases in between. CDR3 size: 14 residues. CDR3 protein: CSATKGANTGELFF. CDR3 in DNA: TGCAGTGCTACGAAGGGGGCGAACACCGGGGAGCTGTTTTTT.

This chain links TRBV20-1 with TRBJ1-1; the D is unclear. The CDR3 totals 15 residues. Germline CDR1 DFQATT, CDR2 SNEGSKA (reference sequence). The V end was cut by 0 bases, the J end by 0 bases, with 11 bases between. The CDR3 region has the DNA TGCAGTGCTAGAGATCAAGGGAGGTTGAACACTGAAGCTTTCTTT. It yields the protein CSARDQGRLNTEAFF.

This clonotype was observed many times. The chain recombines TRBV15 with TRBJ2-7; D might be TRBD1 (6 bases). Germline V gene lookup returns CDR1 LNHNV and CDR2 YYDKDF (reference sequence). The CDR3 covers 13 residues. The ends were cut back, 6 bases at V and 6 bases at J, with 15 bases in the middle. CDR3 residues: CATREQGLSEQYF. The CDR3 DNA reads as TGTGCCACCAGGGAACAGGGTTTGAGCGAGCAGTACTTC.

Many counts were recorded for this clonotype. The chain couples TRBV10-3 to TRBJ2-1; the match to TRBD2 covers 7 bases. This CDR3 comprises 17 residues. The V and J ends lost 3 bases and 7 bases, in that order; junction bases with no gene match: 15. From germline, CDR1 is ENHRY and CDR2 SYGVKD. The chain's CDR3 is CAISDDALASGENEQFF. Written as DNA, the CDR3 is TGTGCCATCAGTGACGATGCGTTGGCTAGCGGAGAAAATGAGCAGTTCTTC.

This clonotype has ten or more counts. The chain couples TRBV11-2 to TRBJ2-3; TRBD2 matches 7 bases. This CDR3 spans 17 amino acids. The germline V gene has CDR1 SGHAT and CDR2 FQNNGV. V lost 8 bases, J lost 2 bases, and 16 bases stayed unmatched. The DNA of the CDR3 is TGTGCCAGCGGTCCTCTTGGGCTAGCGGACCTCACAGATACGCAGTATTTT. This codes for CASGPLGLADLTDTQYF.

This chain connects TRBV12-3 or TRBV12-4 to TRBJ2-3, with D maybe TRBD2 (5 bases). V was pared by 6 bases and J by 6 bases, with 19 bases between. CDR3 length: 15 residues. CDR3 sequence: CASSPSSNLPDTQYF. In DNA, the CDR3 is TGTGCCAGCAGCCCCTCTAGCAACCTCCCCGATACGCAGTATTTT.

The chain uses TRBV6-1 and TRBJ1-5; no clear D. In germline, CDR1 is MNHNS, CDR2 SASEGT. The V and J ends lost 5 bases and 2 bases respectively, with 13 bases between them. This CDR3 contains 15 residues. In DNA form, the CDR3 reads TGTGCCAGCAGTAAAGACACGGCCCGCAATCAGCCCCAGCATTTT. It translates to CASSKDTARNQPQHF.

To note about this clonotype: A much larger clone sits a single nucleotide away, making a read error possible. V and J are TRBV6-2 or TRBV6-3 and TRBJ2-2; D is perhaps TRBD1 or TRBD2 (6 bases each). Trimming cost V 5 bases and J 1 base, with 14 bases left between them. CDR3 length: 16 residues. CDR1 MNHEY and CDR2 SVGEGT come from the germline V gene. This CDR3 is CASSGRTDLNTGELFF. The CDR3 DNA reads TGTGCCAGCAGTGGGAGGACAGACCTGAACACCGGGGAGCTGTTTTTT.

Note on this clonotype: In this CDR3 the conserved last residue, phenylalanine or tryptophan, is missing, so a read error is likely. The V call is TRBV29-1, the J call TRBJ2-2, with TRBD2 matching over 8 bases. Looked up from germline, CDR1 is SQVTM and CDR2 is ANQGSEA. The CDR3 covers 17 residues. With V trimmed by 3 bases and J by 0 bases, 9 bases remained unmatched. CDR3 in amino acids: CSVDRRTSGPNTGELFS. The CDR3, as DNA: TGCAGCGTTGACCGGAGAACTAGCGGTCCGAACACCGGGGAGCTGTTTTCT.

Comment on this clonotype: A much larger clone sits a single nucleotide away, making a read error possible. The chain combines TRBV24-1 with TRBJ1-2, with a tentative D call TRBD1 (5 bases). The CDR3 extends over 12 amino acids. Germline CDR1 is KGHDR and CDR2 is SFDVKD. CDR3 amino acids: CATGEGRDGYTF. CDR3 in DNA: TGTGCCACCGGTGAGGGGCGTGATGGCTACACCTTC.

This clonotype appeared many times. CDR3 sequence: CASVLGPSPQETQYF. For the CDR3, the DNA is TGTGCTAGTGTCCTTGGTCCTTCCCCACAAGAGACCCAGTACTTC. The chain links TRBV12-5 to TRBJ2-5; no reliable D call. The CDR3 has 15 amino acids. The V and J ends lost 7 bases and 2 bases respectively, with 17 bases between them. Germline assignment: CDR1 LGHNT and CDR2 FRNRAP.

This clonotype occurred many times. The V gene is TRBV19, the J gene TRBJ2-2, with D possibly being TRBD2 (6 bases). V lost 6 bases, J lost 2 bases, and 16 bases lay in between. Per germline, CDR1 LNHDA and CDR2 SQIVND (reference sequence). There are 16 residues in the CDR3. In nucleotides, the CDR3 is TGTGCCAGTAGGACTCCGGGACTGCCTAACACCGGGGAGCTGTTTTTT. This encodes CASRTPGLPNTGELFF.